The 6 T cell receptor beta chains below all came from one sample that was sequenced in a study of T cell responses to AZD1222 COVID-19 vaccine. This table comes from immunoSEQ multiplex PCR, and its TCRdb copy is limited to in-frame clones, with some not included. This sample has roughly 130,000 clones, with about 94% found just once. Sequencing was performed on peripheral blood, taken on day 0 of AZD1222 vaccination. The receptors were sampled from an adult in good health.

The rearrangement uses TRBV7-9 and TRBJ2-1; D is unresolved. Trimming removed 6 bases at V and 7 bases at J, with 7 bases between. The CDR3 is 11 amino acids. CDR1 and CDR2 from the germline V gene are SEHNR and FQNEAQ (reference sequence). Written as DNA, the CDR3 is TGTGCCAGCAGGTTCGGGAATGAGCAGTTCTTC. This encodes CASRFGNEQFF.

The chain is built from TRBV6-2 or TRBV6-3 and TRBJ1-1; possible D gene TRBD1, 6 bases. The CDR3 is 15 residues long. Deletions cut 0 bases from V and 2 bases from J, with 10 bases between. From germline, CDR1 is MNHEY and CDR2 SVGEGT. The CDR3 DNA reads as TGTGCCAGCAGTTACTCTTGGACAGTTAACACTGAAGCTTTCTTT. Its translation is CASSYSWTVNTEAFF.

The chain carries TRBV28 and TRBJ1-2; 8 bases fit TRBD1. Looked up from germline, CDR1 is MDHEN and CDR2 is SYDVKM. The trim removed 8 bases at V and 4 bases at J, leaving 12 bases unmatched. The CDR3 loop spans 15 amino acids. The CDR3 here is CASSSRTGPPYGYTF. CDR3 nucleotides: TGTGCCAGCTCATCAAGGACAGGGCCGCCCTATGGCTACACCTTC.

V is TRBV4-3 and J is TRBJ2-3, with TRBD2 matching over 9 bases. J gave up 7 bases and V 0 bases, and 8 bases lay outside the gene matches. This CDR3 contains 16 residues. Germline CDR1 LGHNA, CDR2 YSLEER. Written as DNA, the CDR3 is TGCGCCAGCAGCCAAGAGGGCGGGAGGGCCGTTTATACGCAGTATTTT. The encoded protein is CASSQEGGRAVYTQYF.

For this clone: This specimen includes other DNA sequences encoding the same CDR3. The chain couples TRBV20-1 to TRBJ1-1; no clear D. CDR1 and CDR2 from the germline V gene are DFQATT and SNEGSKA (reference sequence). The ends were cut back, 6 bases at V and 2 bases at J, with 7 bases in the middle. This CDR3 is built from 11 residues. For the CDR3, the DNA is TGCAGTGCCAGACCCAACACTGAAGCTTTCTTT. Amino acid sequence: CSARPNTEAFF.

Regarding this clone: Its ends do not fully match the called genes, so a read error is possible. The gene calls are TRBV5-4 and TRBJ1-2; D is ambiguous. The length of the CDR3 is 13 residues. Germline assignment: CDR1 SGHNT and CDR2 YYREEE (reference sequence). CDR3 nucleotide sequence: TGTGCCAGCAGCTTGCAGCCAGACTACGGCTACACCTTC. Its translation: CASSLQPDYGYTF.